This T cell receptor (beta chain) was found in a study of blood T cell repertoires in COVID-19. At the level of the study: Whether acute or convalescent, the COVID-19 samples came from the United States, Italy and Spain. The analysed material was cDNA or gDNA that came from T cells, B-cell-depleted T cells, or PBMCs.

Sequencing used immunoSEQ multiplex PCR; TCRdb keeps in-frame clones, though not all of them. The sample contains 150,000 to 170,000 clones, 70% to 85% of which appear only once. The CDR3 has 16 amino acids. Trimming took 4 bases from V and 9 from J, leaving 23 bases between them. Per the germline V gene, CDR1 is SGHRS and CDR2 is YFSETQ. The V call is TRBV5-1, the J call TRBJ2-1, with D possibly matching TRBD1 (6 bases). The sequenced sample consisted of peripheral blood. This TCR was sampled from a woman in her fifties or sixties with acute or convalescent COVID-19. The CDR3 DNA reads as TGCGCCAGCAGCGCCCGCGGTTGGGGGCGCTTGGCTGAGCAGTTCTTC. Translated, it gives CASSARGWGRLAEQFF.